The clone carrying this T cell receptor (beta chain) was seen many times. This sample stems from a study of human T cells and chemical hapten exposure. Time point specified: patch test 2, 6 weeks after DPC sensitization. Treatment given: therapeutic diphenylcyclopropenone sensitization with weekly scalp DPC. Those who donated were patients with alopecia, 18 to 70 years of age, and suitable for DPC. Per the original data handling: From 23,224 to 690,600 TCRs were found per sample, with a median of about 96,000. One entry per CDR3 protein results from TCRdb running MiXCR on the RACE reads. The V and J calls follow TCRdb's processing rather than the paper's. The data contain 110,000 to 150,000 distinct CDR3 sequences, about 12% of them seen just once; the ten biggest clones take up 1.4%. The receptor was isolated from a woman aged 45-65 years with alopecia areata. Some clones in this sample may be carry-over from other donors' samples. The sequences come from whole blood, collected in connection with sensitization to the hapten diphenylcyclopropenone (DPC).

Written as DNA, the CDR3 is TGTGCCAGCAGCTCCGGCCTGCGGGGCGGGGAGCTGTTTTTT. It yields the protein CASSSGLRGGELFF. This chain connects TRBV7-3 to TRBJ2-2; weak D call: TRBD2 (6 bases). This CDR3 is built from 14 residues. The V gene's germline CDR1 is SGHTA and CDR2 FQGTGA. Trimming shortened V by 4 bases and J by 7 bases, and 13 bases separated the two germline ends.